A single sample gave rise to the 31 T cell receptor beta chains below, sequenced in a study of T cells in Graves' hyperthyroidism and ophthalmopathy. RNA transcripts yielded amplified TCR beta CDR3 regions. When the TCR CDR3 underwent first-round RT-PCR, the HTBI primer set was used. TCRdb re-analysed the multiplex PCR reads in MiXCR, keeping a single row per CDR3 protein. This table holds approximately 740,000 distinct CDR3 sequences, approximately 14% found once. What was sequenced was blood. These receptors came from a woman in her late teens or twenties with Graves' hyperthyroidism.

This clonotype appeared many times. The V gene is TRBV2, the J gene TRBJ2-1, with 7 positions matching TRBD1. Trimming at V came to 7 bases and at J to 7 bases, leaving 22 bases not matched to a gene. The CDR3 contains 18 residues. Germline assignment: CDR1 SNHLY and CDR2 FYNNEI. DNA of the CDR3: TGTGCCAGCACCCGGTATCCCCGCAGACAGGGAGAGCGTAATGAGCAGTTCTTC. Translation: CASTRYPRRQGERNEQFF.

V and J are TRBV5-1 and TRBJ1-5, with 8 bases aligning to TRBD1. Trimming took 4 bases from V and 6 from J; bases not matched to a gene: 12. Per the germline V gene, CDR1 is SGHRS and CDR2 is YFSETQ. The CDR3 runs to 16 residues. The CDR3: CASSPGGRGHGQPQHF. DNA of the CDR3: TGCGCCAGCAGCCCGGGCGGCAGGGGGCATGGTCAGCCCCAGCATTTT. Full variable domain (rest looked up from reference TRBV5-1 and TRBJ1-5): KAGVTQTPRYLIKTRGQQVTLSCSPISGHRSVSWYQQTPGQGLQFLFEYFSETQRNKGNFPGRFSGRQFSNSRSEMNVSTLELGDSALYLCASSPGGRGHGQPQHFGDGTRLSIL.

A note on this clonotype: This may stem from a read error, because a much larger clone lies one nucleotide away. V usage is TRBV2 and J usage is TRBJ2-1; possibly TRBD1 or TRBD2 for D (5 bases each). The CDR3 contains 14 residues. Germline V CDR1 and CDR2: SNHLY, FYNNEI. The CDR3 loop reads CASSKGTPYNEQLF. The CDR3 DNA reads TGTGCCAGCTCCAAGGGGACCCCCTACAATGAGCAGCTCTTC. Variable domain in full (rest from reference TRBV2 and TRBJ2-1): EPEVTQTPSHQVTQMGQEVILRCVPISNHLYFYWYRQILGQKVEFLVSFYNNEISEKSEIFDDQFSVERPDGSNFTLKIRSTKLEDSAMYFCASSKGTPYNEQLFGPGTRLTVL.

This clonotype was seen more than once but under ten times. This chain connects TRBV4-3 to TRBJ2-5; possibly TRBD1 or TRBD2 for D (5 bases each). V lost 4 bases and J 2 bases, leaving 14 bases between the germline ends. CDR3 size: 15 residues. Per the germline V gene, CDR1 is LGHNA and CDR2 is YSLEER. The CDR3 here is CASSPLGDGQETQYF. In nucleotides, the CDR3 is TGCGCCAGCAGCCCATTAGGGGACGGACAAGAGACCCAGTACTTC.

This clonotype was picked up many times. This chain connects TRBV11-2 to TRBJ2-3, with D tentatively TRBD2 (6 bases). Germline values: CDR1 SGHAT, CDR2 FQNNGV. There are 16 residues in the CDR3. Trimming took 4 bases from V and 2 from J, leaving 16 bases between them. The CDR3 DNA reads TGTGCCAGCAGCTGGAGGGCAGATGGTCTCACAGATACGCAGTATTTT. Translation: CASSWRADGLTDTQYF.

The V gene is TRBV18, the J gene TRBJ2-7; tentative D call: TRBD1 (6 bases). The CDR3 covers 14 residues. CDR1 is KGHSH, CDR2 LQKENI, per germline. The V end lost 3 bases, the J end lost 3 bases, and 12 bases lay between the germline ends. The DNA for the CDR3 is TGTGCCAGCTCACCGAACCTAGGGGGCTACGAGCAGTACTTC. Amino acid sequence: CASSPNLGGYEQYF.

This clonotype appeared a few times. V usage is TRBV24-1 and J usage is TRBJ2-3, with TRBD1 identical over 7 bases. V lost 4 bases and J lost 7; bases outside the gene matches: 10. The CDR3 is 15 residues long. Looked up from germline, CDR1 is KGHDR and CDR2 is SFDVKD. CDR3 residues: CATSDPRQGSNTQYF. Written as DNA, the CDR3 is TGTGCCACCAGTGACCCCCGACAGGGCTCGAATACGCAGTATTTT.

The rearrangement uses TRBV29-1 and TRBJ2-7; no clear D. The V and J ends lost 5 bases and 7 bases respectively, with 12 bases between them. The CDR3 runs to 11 residues. In germline, CDR1 is SQVTM, CDR2 ANQGSEA. CDR3 sequence (DNA): TGCAGCGTTATTCGATCTAAGGAGCAGTACTTC. Translating gives CSVIRSKEQYF.

This clonotype has a handful of counts. This rearrangement joins TRBV29-1 to TRBJ1-2, with unresolved D. The CDR3 is 13 amino acids. CDR1 is SQVTM, CDR2 ANQGSEA, per germline. Trimming stripped 0 bases from V and 8 bases from J, with 13 bases between. CDR3 protein: CSVEDVQFVGYTF. The DNA of the CDR3 is TGCAGCGTTGAAGATGTTCAATTCGTCGGCTACACCTTC.

This clonotype appeared many times. The chain employs TRBV2 and TRBJ2-7, with a tentative D call TRBD2 (6 bases). The CDR3 contains 13 residues. Trimming cost V 6 bases and J 7 bases, with 16 bases left between them. Germline V lookup: CDR1 SNHLY, CDR2 FYNNEI. The CDR3 sequence: CASRAGLVREQYF. DNA of the CDR3: TGTGCCAGCAGGGCGGGACTTGTACGGGAGCAGTACTTC.

This clonotype showed up just a few times. The chain uses TRBV7-9 and TRBJ2-7; D is perhaps TRBD2 (5 bases). Between the trimmed V and J ends, which lost 5 bases and 2 bases, there was a span of 16 bases. CDR3 length: 15 residues. The germline gives CDR1 SEHNR, CDR2 FQNEAQ (reference sequence). The CDR3 loop is CASSPRGGVTYEQYF. The CDR3 nucleotides read TGTGCCAGCAGCCCTCGGGGTGGCGTTACCTACGAGCAGTACTTC.

Ten or more counts support this clonotype. V usage is TRBV28 and J usage is TRBJ2-3; TRBD2 matches 13 bases. Germline V gene data show CDR1 as MDHEN and CDR2 as SYDVKM. The CDR3 runs to 15 residues. After removal of 7 bases from V and 3 bases from J, the junction contained 4 bases not matched to a gene. CDR3 residues: CASTWTSGRTDTQYF. The DNA of the CDR3 is TGTGCCAGCACCTGGACTAGCGGGAGAACAGATACGCAGTATTTT.

This chain links TRBV10-3 with TRBJ2-2; D unclear. The CDR3 length is 13 residues. Trimming cost V 3 bases and J 7 bases, with 9 bases left between them. Per the germline V gene, CDR1 is ENHRY and CDR2 is SYGVKD. The DNA of the CDR3 is TGTGCCATCAGTGATATGTTTCACGGGGAGCTGTTTTTT. This sequence encodes CAISDMFHGELFF.

The chain employs TRBV9 and TRBJ2-5; D not certain. Germline V gives CDR1 SGDLS, CDR2 YYNGEE. The CDR3 extends over 13 amino acids. Trimming left V 3 bases short and J 5 bases short, with 11 bases between. The CDR3 region is CASSEGAWETQYF. The CDR3 region has the DNA TGTGCCAGCAGCGAGGGCGCATGGGAGACCCAGTACTTC. The whole variable domain, filled in from reference TRBV9 and TRBJ2-5, reads DSGVTQTPKHLITATGQRVTLRCSPRSGDLSVYWYQQSLDQGLQFLIQYYNGEERAKGNILERFSAQQFPDLHSELNLSSLELGDSALYFCASSEGAWETQYFGPGTRLLVL.

This clonotype was detected many times. This chain joins TRBV6-2 or TRBV6-3 and TRBJ2-3; possible D gene TRBD2, 6 bases. Germline V gives CDR1 MNHEY, CDR2 SVGEGT. V lost 6 bases and J lost 0, with 25 bases in between. The CDR3 loop spans 19 amino acids. The chain's CDR3 is CASSLPDIAEPTSTDTQYF. DNA for the CDR3: TGTGCCAGCAGCCTCCCGGACATAGCGGAGCCAACCAGCACAGATACGCAGTATTTT.

CDR3 protein: CASSLRWDSPLHF. The CDR3 coding sequence is TGTGCCAGCAGCTTAAGGTGGGATTCACCCCTCCACTTT. This chain connects TRBV7-9 to TRBJ1-6; D remains ambiguous. The CDR3 is 13 residues long. The germline CDR1 and CDR2 sequences are SEHNR and FQNEAQ (reference sequence). Trimming removed 2 bases at V and 8 bases at J, with 7 bases between.

The V call is TRBV28, the J call TRBJ2-7; D may be TRBD1 (6 bases). The CDR3 spans 14 residues. CDR1 and CDR2 (germline): MDHEN, SYDVKM. Trimming removed 10 bases from V and 0 bases from J, with 16 bases in between. The DNA for the CDR3 is TGTGCCACCTTGACAGGCCGAAGCTCCTACGAGCAGTACTTC. This encodes CATLTGRSSYEQYF.

Many counts were recorded for this clonotype. The chain carries TRBV7-3 and TRBJ2-1, with D perhaps TRBD2 (5 bases). The germline gives CDR1 SGHTA, CDR2 FQGTGA. The germline V and J ends were trimmed by 2 bases and 7 bases, with 15 bases remaining between them. This CDR3 comprises 15 residues. The CDR3 coding sequence is TGTGCCAGCAGCTTAGGTTGGGGAGTGTGGAATGAGCAGTTCTTC. Translation gives CASSLGWGVWNEQFF.

This clonotype showed up just a few times. The chain joins TRBV27 to TRBJ2-3, with 8 bases lining up with TRBD2. J gave up 5 bases and V 2 bases, and 6 bases lay outside the gene matches. Germline V lookup: CDR1 MNHEY, CDR2 SMNVEV (reference sequence). This CDR3 region has 15 residues. This chain's CDR3 is CASSLVGLGKDTQYF. CDR3 sequence (DNA): TGTGCCAGCAGTTTAGTGGGACTAGGAAAAGATACGCAGTATTTT.

At least ten counts were recorded for this clonotype. CDR3 sequence reads: CASCLWTSGDSYEQYF. Here the CDR3 DNA reads TGTGCCAGCTGCCTCTGGACTAGCGGGGATTCCTACGAGCAGTACTTC. J is TRBJ2-7 and V is TRBV11-2; 12 bases are a match to TRBD2. The CDR3 is made up of 16 amino acids. V was clipped by 8 bases and J by 1 base; unmatched bases: 9. Germline CDR1 is SGHAT and CDR2 is FQNNGV.

This clonotype was observed at least ten times. CDR3 residues: CASSRLAGVSNEQFF. As DNA, the CDR3 is TGTGCCAGCAGCCGCCTAGCGGGAGTTAGCAATGAGCAGTTCTTC. V is TRBV14 and J is TRBJ2-1; 10 bases align to TRBD2. Per the germline V gene, CDR1 is SGHDN and CDR2 is FVKESK. After removal of 4 bases from V and 6 bases from J, the junction contained 6 bases not matched to a gene. CDR3 size: 15 residues.

This chain uses TRBV19 with TRBJ1-2; perhaps TRBD1 as D (5 bases). There are 12 residues in the CDR3. Germline V lookup: CDR1 LNHDA, CDR2 SQIVND (reference sequence). V lost 10 bases to trimming and J lost 5 bases, with 14 bases between them. The CDR3 spells CATPGTAYGYTF. Written as DNA, the CDR3 is TGTGCCACCCCCGGGACTGCTTATGGCTACACCTTC.

This clonotype was counted only a few times. The gene calls are TRBV30 and TRBJ1-2; D gene ambiguous. The CDR3 has 13 amino acids. In germline, CDR1 is GTSNPN, CDR2 SVGIG (reference sequence). V lost 2 bases to trimming and J lost 7 bases, with 14 bases between them. This CDR3 is CAWSPMFTAGYTF. CDR3 sequence (DNA): TGTGCCTGGAGTCCGATGTTCACGGCTGGCTACACCTTC.

Ten or more counts support this clonotype. The gene calls are TRBV2 and TRBJ2-7; maybe TRBD2 (5 bases). Germline loops: CDR1 SNHLY, CDR2 FYNNEI. V was shortened by 5 bases and J by 5 bases, with 19 bases between the two germline ends. The CDR3 runs 15 residues. CDR3 in DNA: TGTGCCAGCAGTCTCCGGGATCTAGTGGTCCACGAGCAGTACTTC. This sequence encodes CASSLRDLVVHEQYF.

This clonotype was picked up many times. The chain couples TRBV5-1 to TRBJ2-7, with 13 nucleotides matching TRBD2. This CDR3 comprises 18 residues. Germline lookup yields CDR1 SGHRS and CDR2 YFSETQ. The trim removed 0 bases at V and 1 base at J, leaving 7 bases unmatched. CDR3 bases: TGCGCCAGCAGCTTGGCCTTCGGACTAGCGGGAGTGTCCTACGAGCAGTACTTC. It is translated as CASSLAFGLAGVSYEQYF.

This clonotype has just a few counts. V is TRBV19 and J is TRBJ1-1; D remains ambiguous. V shed 1 base and J shed 5 bases, with 8 bases lying between them. This CDR3 is built from 13 residues. Germline CDR1 LNHDA, CDR2 SQIVND (reference sequence). The CDR3 nucleotides are TGTGCCAGTAGTATAGGAGACCGGACTGAAGCTTTCTTT. This gives the protein CASSIGDRTEAFF.

This clonotype turned up a few times. The chain combines TRBV29-1 with TRBJ2-7, with D tentatively TRBD1 or TRBD2 (5 bases each). CDR1 and CDR2 (germline): SQVTM, ANQGSEA. CDR3 length equals 17 residues. Trimming left V 4 bases short and J 3 bases short, with 25 bases between. Here the CDR3 reads CSVVPPVTAGSYYEQYF. CDR3 DNA sequence: TGCAGCGTTGTTCCGCCCGTAACGGCAGGGAGCTACTACGAGCAGTACTTC.

The chain recombines TRBV6-1 with TRBJ2-2; D gene uncertain. With 6 bases removed from V and 7 bases from J, the gap between germline ends came to 9 bases. The length of the CDR3 is 12 residues. Germline CDR1 reads MNHNS; CDR2 reads SASEGT. This CDR3 reads CASRTYVGELFF. DNA of the CDR3: TGTGCCAGCAGAACATATGTCGGGGAGCTGTTTTTT.

The chain has TRBV28 and TRBJ2-7, with D tentatively TRBD1 or TRBD2 (5 bases each). Trimming cost V 1 base and J 6 bases, with 19 bases left between them. This CDR3 contains 16 residues. CDR1 and CDR2 from the germline V gene are MDHEN and SYDVKM. The CDR3 region has the DNA TGTGCCAGCAGTTTATTACCGGGGATAGGGACGTTCGAGCAGTACTTC. Its translation: CASSLLPGIGTFEQYF. Filled out from reference TRBV28 and TRBJ2-7, the complete variable domain reads DVKVTQSSRYLVKRTGEKVFLECVQDMDHENMFWYRQDPGLGLRLIYFSYDVKMKEKGDIPEGYSVSREKKERFSLILESASTNQTSMYLCASSLLPGIGTFEQYFGPGTRLTVT.

Only a few counts were recorded for this clonotype. This CDR3 reads CASSLSGMSSYNEQFF. Here the CDR3 DNA reads TGTGCCAGCAGTTTAAGCGGAATGAGCTCCTACAATGAGCAGTTCTTC. The chain employs TRBV27 and TRBJ2-1, with D maybe TRBD2 (5 bases). V lost 2 bases and J 0 bases, leaving 11 bases between the germline ends. CDR1 and CDR2 (germline): MNHEY, SMNVEV (reference sequence). The CDR3 is made up of 16 amino acids.

The rearrangement uses TRBV7-3 and TRBJ1-6; perhaps TRBD1 as D (6 bases). V was cut by 7 bases and J by 10 bases, with 17 bases left in between. Per the germline V gene, CDR1 is SGHTA and CDR2 is FQGTGA. CDR3 length equals 14 residues. In DNA form, the CDR3 reads TGTGCCAGCATCCGGGACAAGCCATGCTCACCCCTCCACTTT. Protein product: CASIRDKPCSPLHF.